This entry lists 10 T cell receptor beta chains sequenced from one sample in a study of T cell responses to AZD1222 COVID-19 vaccine. Sequencing used immunoSEQ multiplex PCR; TCRdb keeps in-frame clones, though not all of them. Found here are more than 50,000 clones, 79% of them singletons; the top ten hold roughly 25%. The source was peripheral blood, collected on day 0 of MenACWY control vaccination. The receptors were gathered from an adult in good health.

The chain couples TRBV7-8 to TRBJ2-1; D assignment may be TRBD1 or TRBD2 (5 bases each). There are 15 residues in the CDR3. Germline V CDR1 and CDR2: SGHVS, FQNEAQ. V was clipped by 5 bases and J by 2 bases, with 13 bases between them. The CDR3 DNA sequence: TGTGCCAGCAGCCAAGGGGTCGGGACCTACAATGAGCAGTTCTTC. This sequence encodes CASSQGVGTYNEQFF.

V usage is TRBV4-2 and J usage is TRBJ2-7; 8 bases are shared with TRBD1. CDR3 length equals 18 residues. CDR1 is LGHNA, CDR2 YNFKEQ, per germline. Trimming took 0 bases from V and 5 from J; bases not matched to a gene: 15. The CDR3 reads CASSQDPGGTGLGNEQYF. In nucleotides, the CDR3 is TGTGCCAGCAGCCAAGATCCCGGCGGGACAGGCCTAGGTAACGAGCAGTACTTC.

By share of the sample, this clone is large. The rearrangement uses TRBV2 and TRBJ2-1, with D unresolved. CDR1 SNHLY and CDR2 FYNNEI come from the germline V gene. The CDR3 contains 14 residues. The V gene lost 4 bases and the J gene lost 9 bases, with 16 bases spanning the gap. CDR3 sequence: CASSASNWVSEQFF. The CDR3 nucleotides are TGTGCCAGCAGTGCCTCCAATTGGGTCAGTGAGCAGTTCTTC.

There are a few counts of this clone. The J gene is TRBJ1-3, the V gene TRBV29-1, with TRBD1 as a possible D gene (6 bases). The CDR3 spans 11 residues. CDR1 is SQVTM, CDR2 ANQGSEA, per germline. V shed 4 bases and J shed 7 bases, with 8 bases lying between them. This CDR3 is CSVATGNTIYF. Written as DNA, the CDR3 is TGCAGCGTTGCCACAGGGAACACCATATATTTT. Drawing the rest from reference TRBV29-1 and TRBJ1-3, the complete variable domain is SAVISQKPSRDICQRGTSLTIQCQVDSQVTMMFWYRQQPGQSLTLIATANQGSEATYESGFVIDKFPISRPNLTFSTLTVSNMSPEDSSIYLCSVATGNTIYFGEGSWLTVV.

This rearrangement joins TRBV19 to TRBJ2-3; 12 bases are shared with TRBD1. The germline CDR1 and CDR2 sequences are LNHDA and SQIVND (reference sequence). V was pared by 7 bases and J by 5 bases, with 10 bases of the junction left unmatched. CDR3 length equals 16 residues. The CDR3 protein is CASTARGQGAGDTQYF. The CDR3 region has the DNA TGTGCCAGTACCGCGAGGGGACAGGGGGCAGGAGATACGCAGTATTTT.

This clone was picked up one time. V gene TRBV5-1 combines with J gene TRBJ2-2; D is unresolved. CDR1 SGHRS and CDR2 YFSETQ come from the germline V gene. Trimming took 0 bases from V and 7 from J, leaving 10 bases between them. The length of the CDR3 is 14 residues. The CDR3 protein is CASSLALTGGELFF. The CDR3 DNA sequence: TGCGCCAGCAGCTTGGCCCTCACGGGCGGGGAGCTGTTTTTT.

V is TRBV2 and J is TRBJ2-1, with D possibly matching TRBD2 (6 bases). There are 12 residues in the CDR3. Between the trimmed V and J ends, which lost 6 bases and 7 bases, there was a span of 10 bases. Germline lookup yields CDR1 SNHLY and CDR2 FYNNEI. CDR3 region: CASSYGGNEQFF. The CDR3 bases are TGTGCCAGCAGCTACGGAGGGAATGAGCAGTTCTTC.

The chain recombines TRBV7-2 with TRBJ2-1; D possibly corresponds to TRBD2 (6 bases). The germline CDR1 and CDR2 sequences are SGHTA and FQGNSA. V lost 3 bases and J lost 1, with 7 bases in between. The CDR3 length is 14 residues. The CDR3 nucleotides read TGTGCCAGCAGCTTTCTAGCGTCCTACAATGAGCAGTTCTTC. Translating it yields CASSFLASYNEQFF.

Written as DNA, the CDR3 is TGTGCCAGCAGTCTCGGGACTAGCGGGAGCGGTGAGCAGTTCTTC. Translated, it gives CASSLGTSGSGEQFF. The chain carries TRBV27 and TRBJ2-1; TRBD2 aligns across 14 bases. Germline V lookup: CDR1 MNHEY, CDR2 SMNVEV (reference sequence). CDR3 length: 15 amino acids. V dropped 5 bases and J dropped 9; count of bases not matched to a gene: 6.

The gene calls are TRBV10-2 and TRBJ1-4, with D tentatively TRBD1 (5 bases). V was pared by 6 bases and J by 5 bases, with 16 bases between. This CDR3 has 15 amino acids. The V gene's germline CDR1 is WSHSY and CDR2 SAAADI. The CDR3 here is CASSPGGLWNEKLFF. The DNA of the CDR3 is TGCGCCAGCAGCCCCGGGGGTTTGTGGAATGAAAAACTGTTTTTT.